This entry features one TCR beta chain sequence. Germline V CDR1 and CDR2: SGHDT, YYEEEE. The CDR3 extends over 18 amino acids. Unmatched junction bases numbered 13, after V lost 0 bases and J lost 8 bases. Listed TCR primers, together with previously described methods, were used for the bulk TCR libraries. TCRdb reprocessed the PCR reads with MiXCR, giving one entry per CDR3 protein. The sample carries about half a million distinct CDR3 sequences, roughly 24% recorded once. Between about 18,000 and 1,000,000 sorted cells, with 10%, 30% or 50% RNA, yielded naive CD8 libraries. The record originates from a study of molecular identifiers for immune sequencing clone quantification.

The sequence came from a human donor in good health. Some libraries in this study had Jurkat cell RNA spiked in. This chain connects TRBV5-6 to TRBJ1-6; 8 bases are a match to TRBD1. Sequenced input: naive CD8+ T cells from blood, with Jurkat cell RNA spiked in. Described subset: FACS-sorted CD8+CD4-CCR7+CD45RA+ naive T cells. The CDR3, as DNA: TGTGCCAGCAGCTTGGAGGCCGGGACAGGTGGCCGATATTCACCCCTCCACTTT. Translating gives CASSLEAGTGGRYSPLHF.